This T cell receptor beta chain was documented in a study of cytomegalovirus exposure and HLA in healthy donors. As for this clone: Its antigen is undetermined.

Profiling relied on immunoSEQ multiplex PCR, and the TCRdb table lists in-frame clones only, not all of them. Of 110,000 or so clones listed, around 88% were seen once; the top ten hold about 1.8%. Study conclusions and caveats: Reports indicated that the classifier achieved high specificity and sensitivity in diagnosing cytomegalovirus status.

Looked up from germline, CDR1 is SGHRS and CDR2 is YFSETQ. The CDR3 extends over 14 amino acids. After removal of 0 bases from V and 2 bases from J, the junction contained 1 base not matched to a gene. The J gene is TRBJ2-5, the V gene TRBV5-1; 7 bases line up with TRBD1. The sample was PBMCs. This TCR was sampled from a man between 18 and 35 years old in good health and CMV-seronegative. This CDR3 reads CASSLEGQQETQYF. The CDR3 nucleotides read TGCGCCAGCAGCTTGGAGGGACAGCAAGAGACCCAGTACTTC.